This T cell receptor beta chain was retrieved from a study of T cell repertoires in cytomegalovirus infection. The overall study: Matching HLA type and CMV infection were both indicated by public TCR beta signatures. General study findings and limits: Cumulative frequency (of public TCR beta family members) identified carriers of CMV plus the relevant HLA. Clonotypes of TCR beta that were HLA-C-restricted and CMV-specific dominated the ex vivo response.

Deletions cut 1 base from V and 4 bases from J, with 10 bases between. Per germline, CDR1 SQVTM and CDR2 ANQGSEA. The CDR3 runs to 13 residues. In TCRdb, the reads were re-called with MiXCR into one record per CDR3 protein. The sample carries around 210,000 distinct CDR3 sequences, 6% to 8% recorded once. This clonotype was observed many times. The antigen is not known. The sequenced sample consisted of PBMCs. This sequence originates from a human donor in good health (CMV status not recorded). Some clones in this sample may be carry-over from other donors' samples. J is TRBJ1-1 and V is TRBV29-1; weak D call: TRBD1 (6 bases). CDR3 loop: CSVEGGGGTEAFF. CDR3 DNA: TGCAGCGTTGAAGGAGGGGGGGGCACTGAAGCTTTCTTT.